This TCR beta chain appears in the sequencing data of a study of cytomegalovirus exposure and HLA in healthy donors. Study conclusions and caveats: Confirmation was obtained in vitro that a few CMV-associated chains are specific for CMV antigens.

In germline, CDR1 is MNHEY, CDR2 SVGAGI. Trimming removed 4 bases from V and 3 bases from J; junction bases left unmatched: 6. The CDR3 runs 15 residues. Assay: immunoSEQ multiplex PCR; the TCRdb copy retains only in-frame clones and omits some. The data contain 150,000 to 160,000 clones, 65% to 90% of them singletons. As for this clone: Its target is unknown.

Donors were drawn from the approximately 110-subject validation cohort, separate from the approximately 640-subject first cohort. This chain links TRBV6-5 with TRBJ1-3, with 7 bases matching TRBD1. Sequenced sample: PBMCs. This receptor was identified in a young man in good health and CMV-seropositive. For the CDR3, the DNA is TGTGCCAGCAGTTCCTCCCGGACAGGTGGAAACACCATATATTTT. Its translation is CASSSSRTGGNTIYF.